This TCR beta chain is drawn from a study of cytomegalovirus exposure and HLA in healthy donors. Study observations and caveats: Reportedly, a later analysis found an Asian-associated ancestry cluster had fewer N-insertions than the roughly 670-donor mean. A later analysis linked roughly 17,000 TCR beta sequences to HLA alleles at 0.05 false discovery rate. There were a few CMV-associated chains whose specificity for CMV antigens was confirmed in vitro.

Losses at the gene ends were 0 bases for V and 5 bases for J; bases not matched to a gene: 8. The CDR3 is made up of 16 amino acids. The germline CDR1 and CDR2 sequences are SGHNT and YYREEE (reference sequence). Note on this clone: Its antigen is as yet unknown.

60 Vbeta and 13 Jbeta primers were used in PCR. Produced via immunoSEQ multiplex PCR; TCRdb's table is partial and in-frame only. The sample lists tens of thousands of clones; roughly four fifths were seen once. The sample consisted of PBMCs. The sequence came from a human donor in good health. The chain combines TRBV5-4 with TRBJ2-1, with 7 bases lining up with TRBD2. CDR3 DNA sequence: TGTGCCAGCAGCTTGGCTTTCAGCGGGGCCAACAATGAGCAGTTCTTC. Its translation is CASSLAFSGANNEQFF.